This TCR beta chain was identified in a study of T cells in women clearing cervical HPV infection. Study overall: Donors had HPV16-related CIN3 or worse; 2 had invasive cancer.

Data came from immunoSEQ multiplex PCR; TCRdb stores just in-frame clones and leaves some out. This specimen shows 34,000 or so clones; the ten leading clones hold more than 3.5%. General observations from the study: Each sample's T-cell count was unknown, possibly confounding richness.

About this clone: The antigen is not known.

Cervical HPV DNA detected by MY09/MY11 PCR, typed by dot-blot. This TCR was recovered from a woman between 18 and 70 years old with a cervical HPV16 infection that either progressed to CIN3+ or cleared (not recorded which). Sequenced sample: blood buffy coat.

CDR3: CASKGMGLNTEAFF. CDR3 bases read: TGCGCCAGTAAGGGGATGGGTTTGAACACTGAA. The chain couples TRBV5-1 to TRBJ1-1; a weak D match, TRBD1 (5 bases). Sequencing ends 3 residues short of the CDR3 end; the germline J gene provides the rest. The germline V gene has CDR1 SGHRS and CDR2 YFSETQ. There are 14 residues in the CDR3. V lost 8 bases and J lost 0, with 14 bases in between.